A single sample gave rise to the 5 T cell receptor beta chains below, sequenced in a study of shared clonotypes between healthy human individuals. Assay used: immunoSEQ multiplex PCR; TCRdb lists only in-frame clones, some missing. Here the sample spans roughly 490,000 clones, 76% being singletons. Sequencing used PBMCs. The receptors stem from a woman between 35 and 50 years old in good health. Some clones in this sample may be carry-over from other donors' samples.

Only one count was recorded for this clone. V is TRBV28 and J is TRBJ1-2; 7 nucleotides match TRBD1. CDR3 length equals 15 residues. Losses at the gene ends were 6 bases for V and 3 bases for J; bases not matched to a gene: 10. The germline CDR1 and CDR2 sequences are MDHEN and SYDVKM. For the CDR3, the DNA is TGTGCCAGCAGCCGAAGACAGGGTTCGCACTATGGCTACACCTTC. This translates into CASSRRQGSHYGYTF.

The genes are TRBV10-2 and TRBJ2-7, with D possibly called TRBD1 or TRBD2 (6 bases each). Trimming stripped 8 bases from V and 4 bases from J, with 15 bases between. Germline V gene sequence: CDR1 WSHSY, CDR2 SAAADI. This CDR3 has 13 residues. In DNA, the CDR3 is TGCGCCAGCCAGGGGAGGAATAGTTACGAGCAGTACTTC. Translated: CASQGRNSYEQYF.

The J gene is TRBJ1-2, the V gene TRBV28; D ambiguous. The CDR3 length is 11 residues. Looked up from germline, CDR1 is MDHEN and CDR2 is SYDVKM. V was shortened by 6 bases and J by 8 bases, with 10 bases between the two germline ends. The CDR3 here is CASRPLGGYTF. In DNA, the CDR3 is TGTGCCAGCAGGCCCTTGGGCGGCTACACCTTC.

In the case of this clone: This may come from a read error, since a much larger clone is one base off. The chain uses TRBV11-3 and TRBJ2-5, with TRBD2 as a possible D gene (6 bases). Trimming took 1 base from V and 5 from J, leaving 8 bases between them. Germline CDR1 reads SGHNT; CDR2 reads YENEEA. The CDR3 is 13 residues long. CDR3 amino acids: CASSLAGVETQYF. CDR3 coding DNA: TGTGCCAGCAGCTTAGCGGGGGTGGAGACCCAGTACTTC.

This rearrangement joins TRBV5-1 to TRBJ1-1, with D hard to call. The germline CDR1 and CDR2 sequences are SGHRS and YFSETQ. V dropped 0 bases and J dropped 1 base, with 4 bases sitting between them. The CDR3 is made up of 13 amino acids. DNA for the CDR3: TGCGCCAGCAGCTTGGTGGCGAACACTGAAGCTTTCTTT. Its protein is CASSLVANTEAFF.